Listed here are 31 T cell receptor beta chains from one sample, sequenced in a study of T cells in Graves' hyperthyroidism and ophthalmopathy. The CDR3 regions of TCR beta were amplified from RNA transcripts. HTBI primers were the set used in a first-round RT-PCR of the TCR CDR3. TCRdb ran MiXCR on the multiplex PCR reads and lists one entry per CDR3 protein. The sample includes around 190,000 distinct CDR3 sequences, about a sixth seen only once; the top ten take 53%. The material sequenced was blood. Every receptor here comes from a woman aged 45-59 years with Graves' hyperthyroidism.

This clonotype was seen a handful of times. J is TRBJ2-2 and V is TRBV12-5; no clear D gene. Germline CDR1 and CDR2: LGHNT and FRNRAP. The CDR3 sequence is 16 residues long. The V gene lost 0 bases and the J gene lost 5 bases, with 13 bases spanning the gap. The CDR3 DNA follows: TGTGCTAGTGGTTTGGTACGATCCCGGGCGACCGGGGAGCTGTTTTTT. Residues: CASGLVRSRATGELFF.

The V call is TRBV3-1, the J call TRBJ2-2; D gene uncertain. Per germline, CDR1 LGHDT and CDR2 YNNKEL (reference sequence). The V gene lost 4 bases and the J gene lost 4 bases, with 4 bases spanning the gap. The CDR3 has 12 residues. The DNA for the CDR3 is TGTGCCAGCAGCCGGTCCACCGGGGAGCTGTTTTTT. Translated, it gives CASSRSTGELFF.

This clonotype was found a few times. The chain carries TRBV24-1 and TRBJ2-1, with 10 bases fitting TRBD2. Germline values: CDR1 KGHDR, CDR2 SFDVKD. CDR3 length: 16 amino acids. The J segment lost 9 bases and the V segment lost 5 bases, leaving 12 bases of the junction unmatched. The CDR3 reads CATSGVGPSGSVEQFF. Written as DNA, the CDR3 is TGTGCCACCAGTGGGGTAGGGCCTAGCGGGAGTGTTGAGCAGTTCTTC.

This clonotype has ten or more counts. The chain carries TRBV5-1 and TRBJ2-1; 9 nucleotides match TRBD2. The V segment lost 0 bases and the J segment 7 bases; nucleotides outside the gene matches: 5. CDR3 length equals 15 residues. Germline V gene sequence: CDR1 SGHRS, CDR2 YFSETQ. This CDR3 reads CASSLGLAGSNEQFF. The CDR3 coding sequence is TGCGCCAGCAGCTTGGGGCTAGCGGGGTCGAATGAGCAGTTCTTC.

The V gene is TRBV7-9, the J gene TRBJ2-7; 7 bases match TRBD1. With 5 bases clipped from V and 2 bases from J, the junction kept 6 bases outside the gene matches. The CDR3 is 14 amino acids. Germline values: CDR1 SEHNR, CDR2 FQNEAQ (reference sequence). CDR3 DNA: TGTGCCAGCAGCCCCAAGACAGGGACCTACGAGCAGTACTTC. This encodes CASSPKTGTYEQYF.

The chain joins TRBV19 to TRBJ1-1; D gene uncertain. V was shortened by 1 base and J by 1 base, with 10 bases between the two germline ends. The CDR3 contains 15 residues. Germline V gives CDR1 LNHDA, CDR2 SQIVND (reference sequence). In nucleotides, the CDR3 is TGTGCCAGTAGTATAGGTTCATGGGCGAACACTGAAGCTTTCTTT. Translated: CASSIGSWANTEAFF.

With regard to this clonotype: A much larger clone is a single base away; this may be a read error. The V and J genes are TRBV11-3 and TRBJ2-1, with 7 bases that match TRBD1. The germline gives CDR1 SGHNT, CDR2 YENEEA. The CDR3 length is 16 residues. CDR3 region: CASSLKPGQTYSEQFF. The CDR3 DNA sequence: TGTGCCAGCAGCTTGAAGCCGGGACAGACGTACAGTGAGCAGTTCTTC.

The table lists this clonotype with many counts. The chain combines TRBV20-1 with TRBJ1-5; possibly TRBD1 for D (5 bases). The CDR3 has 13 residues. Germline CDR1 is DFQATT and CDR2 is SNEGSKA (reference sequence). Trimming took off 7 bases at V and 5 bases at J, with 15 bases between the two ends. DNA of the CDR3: TGCAGTGTCAGACGCAGGGAAGATCAGCCCCAGCATTTT. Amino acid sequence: CSVRRREDQPQHF.

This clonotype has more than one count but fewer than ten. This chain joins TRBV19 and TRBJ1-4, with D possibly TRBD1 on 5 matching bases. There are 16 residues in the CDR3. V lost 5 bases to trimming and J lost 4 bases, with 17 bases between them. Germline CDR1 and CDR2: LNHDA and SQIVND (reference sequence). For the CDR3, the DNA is TGTGCCAGTAGTCCCCGGGGCCGAACAATTAATGAAAAACTGTTTTTT. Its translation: CASSPRGRTINEKLFF.

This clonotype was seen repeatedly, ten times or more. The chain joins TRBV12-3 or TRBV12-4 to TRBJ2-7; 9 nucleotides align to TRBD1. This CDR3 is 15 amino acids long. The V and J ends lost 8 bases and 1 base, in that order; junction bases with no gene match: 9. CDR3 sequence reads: CASSPGTGMSYEQYF. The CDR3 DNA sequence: TGTGCCAGCTCCCCAGGGACAGGGATGTCCTACGAGCAGTACTTC.

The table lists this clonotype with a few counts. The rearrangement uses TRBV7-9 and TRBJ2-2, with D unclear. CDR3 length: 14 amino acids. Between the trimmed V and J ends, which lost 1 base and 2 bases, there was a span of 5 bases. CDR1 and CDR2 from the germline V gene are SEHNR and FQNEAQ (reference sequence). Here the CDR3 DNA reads TGTGCCAGCAGCTTAGATGTTAACACCGGGGAGCTGTTTTTT. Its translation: CASSLDVNTGELFF.

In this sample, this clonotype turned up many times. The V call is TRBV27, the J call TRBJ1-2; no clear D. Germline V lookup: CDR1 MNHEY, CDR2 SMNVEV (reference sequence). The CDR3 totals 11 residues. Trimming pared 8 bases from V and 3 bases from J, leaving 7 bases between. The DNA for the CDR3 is TGTGCCAGCGGGCGGGACTATGGCTACACCTTC. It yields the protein CASGRDYGYTF.

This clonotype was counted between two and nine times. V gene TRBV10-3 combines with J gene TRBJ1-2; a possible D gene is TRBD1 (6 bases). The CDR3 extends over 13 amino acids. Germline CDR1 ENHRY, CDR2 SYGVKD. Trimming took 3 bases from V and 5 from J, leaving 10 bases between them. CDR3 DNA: TGTGCCATCAGTGAAAAGGGGGGATATGGCTACACCTTC. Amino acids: CAISEKGGYGYTF.

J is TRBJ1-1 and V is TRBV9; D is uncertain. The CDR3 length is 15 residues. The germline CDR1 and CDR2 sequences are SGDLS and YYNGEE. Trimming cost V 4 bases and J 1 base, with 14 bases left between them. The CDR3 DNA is TGTGCCAGCAGCTCCACCGGGTGGACGAACACTGAAGCTTTCTTT. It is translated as CASSSTGWTNTEAFF.

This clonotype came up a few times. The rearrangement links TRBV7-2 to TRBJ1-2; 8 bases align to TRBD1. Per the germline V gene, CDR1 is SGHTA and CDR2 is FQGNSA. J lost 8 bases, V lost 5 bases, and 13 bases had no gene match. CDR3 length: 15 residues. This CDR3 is CASSTRLQGARGYTF. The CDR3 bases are TGTGCCAGCAGCACAAGACTCCAGGGGGCGCGCGGCTACACCTTC. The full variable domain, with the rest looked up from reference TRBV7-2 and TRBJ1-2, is GAGVSQSPSNKVTEKGKDVELRCDPISGHTALYWYRQSLGQGLEFLIYFQGNSAPDKSGLPSDRFSAERTGGSVSTLTIQRTQQEDSAVYLCASSTRLQGARGYTFGSGTRLTVV.

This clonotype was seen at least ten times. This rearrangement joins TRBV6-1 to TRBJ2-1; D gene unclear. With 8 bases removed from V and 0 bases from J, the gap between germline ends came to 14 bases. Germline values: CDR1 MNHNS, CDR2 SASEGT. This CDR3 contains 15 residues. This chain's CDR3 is CASSLRRLSYNEQFF. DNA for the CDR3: TGTGCCAGCTCTCTAAGGCGCCTCTCCTACAATGAGCAGTTCTTC.

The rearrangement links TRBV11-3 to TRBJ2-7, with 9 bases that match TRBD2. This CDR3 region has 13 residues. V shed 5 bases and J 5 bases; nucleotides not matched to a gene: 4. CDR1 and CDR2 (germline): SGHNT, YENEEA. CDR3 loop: CASSVSGSDEQYF. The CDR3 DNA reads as TGTGCCAGCAGCGTTAGCGGGAGCGACGAGCAGTACTTC.

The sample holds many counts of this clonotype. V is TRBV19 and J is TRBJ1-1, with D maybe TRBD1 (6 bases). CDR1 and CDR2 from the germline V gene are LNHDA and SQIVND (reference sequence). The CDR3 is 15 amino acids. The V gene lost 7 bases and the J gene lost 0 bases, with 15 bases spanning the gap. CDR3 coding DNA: TGTGCCAGTAACCCCGGACAGATCATGAACACTGAAGCTTTCTTT. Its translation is CASNPGQIMNTEAFF.

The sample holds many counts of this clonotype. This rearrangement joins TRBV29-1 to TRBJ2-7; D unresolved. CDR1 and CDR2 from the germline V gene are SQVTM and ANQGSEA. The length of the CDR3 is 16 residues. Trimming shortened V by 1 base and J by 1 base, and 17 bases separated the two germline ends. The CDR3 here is CSVEVPPGSESYEQYF. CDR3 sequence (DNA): TGCAGCGTTGAAGTGCCCCCCGGCAGCGAGTCCTACGAGCAGTACTTC.

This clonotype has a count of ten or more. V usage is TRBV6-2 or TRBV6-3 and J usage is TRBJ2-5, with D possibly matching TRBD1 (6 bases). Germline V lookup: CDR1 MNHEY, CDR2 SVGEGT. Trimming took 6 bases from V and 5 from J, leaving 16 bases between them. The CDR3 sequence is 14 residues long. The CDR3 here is CASSPDRTFETQYF. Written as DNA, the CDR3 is TGTGCCAGCAGCCCCGACAGGACTTTTGAGACCCAGTACTTC.

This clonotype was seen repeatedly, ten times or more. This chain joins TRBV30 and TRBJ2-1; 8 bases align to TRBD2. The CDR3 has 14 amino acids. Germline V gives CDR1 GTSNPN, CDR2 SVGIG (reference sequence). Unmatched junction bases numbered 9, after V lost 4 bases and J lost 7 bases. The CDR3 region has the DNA TGTGCCTGGACTCTAGGACTAGCCTGGAATGAGCAGTTCTTC. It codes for CAWTLGLAWNEQFF.

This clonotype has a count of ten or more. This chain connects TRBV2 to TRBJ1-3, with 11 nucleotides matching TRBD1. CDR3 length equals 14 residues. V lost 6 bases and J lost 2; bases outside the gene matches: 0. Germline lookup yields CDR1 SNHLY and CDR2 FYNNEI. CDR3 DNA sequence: TGTGCCAGCAGGGGACAGGGGGCTGGAAACACCATATATTTT. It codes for CASRGQGAGNTIYF.

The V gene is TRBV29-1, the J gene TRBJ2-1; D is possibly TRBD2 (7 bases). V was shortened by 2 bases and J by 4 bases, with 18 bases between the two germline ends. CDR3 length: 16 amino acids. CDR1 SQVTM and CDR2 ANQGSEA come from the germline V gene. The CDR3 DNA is TGCAGCGTTGAATTTTCTAGCGGAGGGGGGTACAATGAGCAGTTCTTC. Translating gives CSVEFSSGGGYNEQFF.

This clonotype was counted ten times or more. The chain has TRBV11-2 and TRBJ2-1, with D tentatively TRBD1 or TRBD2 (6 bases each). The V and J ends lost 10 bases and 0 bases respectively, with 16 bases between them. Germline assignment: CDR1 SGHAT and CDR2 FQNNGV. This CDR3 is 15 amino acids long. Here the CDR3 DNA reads TGTGCCAACCGCATAGGGGGGAGCTCCTACAATGAGCAGTTCTTC. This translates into CANRIGGSSYNEQFF.

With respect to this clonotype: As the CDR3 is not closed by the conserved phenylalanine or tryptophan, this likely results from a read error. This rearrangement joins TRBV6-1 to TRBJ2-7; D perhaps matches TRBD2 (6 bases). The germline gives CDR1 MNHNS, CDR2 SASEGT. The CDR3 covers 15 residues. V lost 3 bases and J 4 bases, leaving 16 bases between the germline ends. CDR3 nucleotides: TGTGCCAGCAGTGAGAGGGCGGGGAGCGGATACGAGCAGTACCTC. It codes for CASSERAGSGYEQYL.

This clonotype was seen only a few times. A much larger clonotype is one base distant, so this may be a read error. DNA of the CDR3: TGTGCCAGCTTGACAGGGTGGAATCAGCCCCAGCATTTT. This encodes CASLTGWNQPQHF. This chain connects TRBV2 to TRBJ1-5, with TRBD1 identical over 7 bases. Trimming removed 8 bases from V and 4 bases from J; junction bases left unmatched: 5. The CDR3 loop spans 13 amino acids. Germline CDR1 is SNHLY and CDR2 is FYNNEI.

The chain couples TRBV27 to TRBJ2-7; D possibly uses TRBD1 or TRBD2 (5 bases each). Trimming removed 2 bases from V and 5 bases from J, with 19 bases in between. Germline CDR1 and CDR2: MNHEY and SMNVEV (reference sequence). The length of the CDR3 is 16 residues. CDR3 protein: CASSLREQGSRHEQYF. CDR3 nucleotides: TGTGCCAGCAGTTTAAGGGAGCAGGGATCTCGGCACGAGCAGTACTTC.

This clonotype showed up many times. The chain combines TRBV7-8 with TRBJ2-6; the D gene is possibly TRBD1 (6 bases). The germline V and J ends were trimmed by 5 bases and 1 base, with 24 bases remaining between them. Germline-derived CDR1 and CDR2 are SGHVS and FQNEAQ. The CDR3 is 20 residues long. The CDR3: CASSPVWGQGVRSGANVLTF. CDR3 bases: TGTGCCAGCAGCCCGGTTTGGGGGCAGGGCGTTAGATCTGGGGCCAACGTCCTGACTTTC.

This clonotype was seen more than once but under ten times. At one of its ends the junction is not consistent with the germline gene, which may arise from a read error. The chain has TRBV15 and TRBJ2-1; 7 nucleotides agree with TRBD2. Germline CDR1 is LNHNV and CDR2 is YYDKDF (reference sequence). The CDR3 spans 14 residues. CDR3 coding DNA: TGTGCCACCAGTTACGAGGGAGGGCCCAATGAACAGTTCTTC. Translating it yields CATSYEGGPNEQFF.

The CDR3, as DNA: TGTGCCAGCAGTGCCCCAGCACGGAATCAGCCCCAGCATTTT. Translating it yields CASSAPARNQPQHF. V gene TRBV6-1 combines with J gene TRBJ1-5; D not certain. Trimming cost V 4 bases and J 4 bases, with 11 bases left between them. CDR3 length: 14 amino acids. CDR1 is MNHNS and CDR2 is SASEGT in the germline V gene.

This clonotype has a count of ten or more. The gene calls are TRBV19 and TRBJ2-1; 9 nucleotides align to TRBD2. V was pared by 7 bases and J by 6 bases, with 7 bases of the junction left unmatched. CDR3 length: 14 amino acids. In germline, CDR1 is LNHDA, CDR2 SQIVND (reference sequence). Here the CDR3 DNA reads TGTGCCAGTACCGGGACTAGCCTTGTCAATGAGCAGTTCTTC. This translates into CASTGTSLVNEQFF.